Listed below are T cell receptor beta chains from one sample, sequenced in a study of cytomegalovirus exposure and HLA in healthy donors. The data were produced by immunoSEQ multiplex PCR, yet TCRdb's version contains in-frame clones alone and is incomplete. The table shows about 180,000 clones, with around 74% occurring only once. The sample consisted of PBMCs. The receptors were sampled from a male donor in good health and CMV-seronegative. The conserved cysteine and the conserved F or W are not part of the CDR3 here. Each record gives: J gene, V gene, CDR3 protein.

TRBJ2-1,TRBV5-1,ASSLVPTSGRASSYNEQF
TRBJ2-2,TRBV6-1,AISGGSAHTGELF
TRBJ2-3,TRBV19,ASSRRLAGSPSTTDTQY
TRBJ2-7,TRBV6-1,ASSEAGGFVGYEQY
TRBJ1-5,TRBV28,ASSLAGVQPQH
TRBJ2-2,TRBV4-1,ASSPLWAGPYTGELF
TRBJ2-2,TRBV6-1,ASSPGQGAPGELF
TRBJ1-2,TRBV27,ASSVNRGSGYT
TRBJ2-7,TRBV28,ASSLEYEQY
TRBJ2-6,TRBV7-6,ASSQGLAGELITGANVLT
TRBJ2-3,TRBV25-1,ASSLVGGSMVDTQY
TRBJ1-1,TRBV6-1,ASTLRQGSTEAF
TRBJ2-7,TRBV30,AWSVGQGYEQY
TRBJ2-7,TRBV4-2,ANSQTGSSYEQY
TRBJ2-1,TRBV27,ASSLLAGNEQF
TRBJ1-5,TRBV4-1,ASSQVVSNFDQPQH
TRBJ1-2,TRBV6-5,ASRTQGEADYGYT
TRBJ1-5,TRBV19,ASSLYREYSNQPQH
TRBJ2-7,TRBV27,ASSFSGQGSRYEQY
TRBJ1-2,TRBV7-9,ASSPRLPTGDGYT
TRBJ1-5,TRBV27,ASSFGTGYGQPQH
TRBJ2-3,TRBV6-5,ASSGTGSSTDTQY
TRBJ1-1,TRBV19,ASSISGDGMNTEAF
TRBJ2-7,TRBV19,ASSTRTGYEYYEQY
TRBJ2-1,TRBV7-9,ASSQAINEQF
TRBJ2-3,TRBV11-1,ASSTGTSGRPTDTQY
TRBJ1-2,TRBV7-8,ASSFTLYRDGYT
TRBJ2-7,TRBV19,ASSILDEQY
TRBJ2-1,TRBV10-3,AISGWDRDNEQF
TRBJ2-1,TRBV4-1,ASSQDRQGRFDL
TRBJ1-5,TRBV6-5,ASSFPVRSNQPQH
TRBJ2-7,TRBV6-6,ASSYPDEQY
TRBJ2-7,TRBV5-8,ASSWARREQY
TRBJ1-5,TRBV4-1,ASSQVVTANQPQH
TRBJ2-1,TRBV27,ASSLSVAGVNEQF
TRBJ1-3,TRBV27,ASSFDGGNTIY
TRBJ2-7,TRBV11-2,ASSLEAGLGIREQY
TRBJ2-1,TRBV19,ASSVSGTEQF
TRBJ2-3,TRBV5-1,ASSLERISTDTQY
TRBJ2-1,TRBV7-3,ASSLDHGGYNEQF
TRBJ2-1,TRBV9,ASSVVSSYNEQF